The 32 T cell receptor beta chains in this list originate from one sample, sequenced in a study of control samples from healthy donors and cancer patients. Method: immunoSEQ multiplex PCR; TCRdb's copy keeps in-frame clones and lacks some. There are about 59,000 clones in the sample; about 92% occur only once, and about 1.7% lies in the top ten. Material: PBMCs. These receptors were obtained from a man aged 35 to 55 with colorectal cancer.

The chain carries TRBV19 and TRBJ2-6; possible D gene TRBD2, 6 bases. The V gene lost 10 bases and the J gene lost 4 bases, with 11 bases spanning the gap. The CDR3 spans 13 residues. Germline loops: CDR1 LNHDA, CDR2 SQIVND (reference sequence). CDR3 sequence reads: CATREYGANVLTF. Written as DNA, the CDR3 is TGTGCCACCCGGGAGTACGGGGCCAACGTCCTGACTTTC. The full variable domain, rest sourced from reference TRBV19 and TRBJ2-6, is DGGITQSPKYLFRKEGQNVTLSCEQNLNHDAMYWYRQDPGQGLRLIYYSQIVNDFQKGDIAEGYSVSREKKESFPLTVTSAQKNPTAFYLCATREYGANVLTFGAGSRLTVL.

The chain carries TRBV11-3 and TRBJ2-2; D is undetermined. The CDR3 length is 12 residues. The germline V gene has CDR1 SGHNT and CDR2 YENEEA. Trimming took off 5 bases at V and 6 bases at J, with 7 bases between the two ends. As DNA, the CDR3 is TGTGCCAGCAGCCCGGACCCCGGGGAGCTGTTTTTT. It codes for CASSPDPGELFF.

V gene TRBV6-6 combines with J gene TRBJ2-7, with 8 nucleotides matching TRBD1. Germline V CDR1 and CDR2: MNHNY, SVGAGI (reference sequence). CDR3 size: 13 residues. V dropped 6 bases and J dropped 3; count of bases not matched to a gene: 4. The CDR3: CASRDRVGYEQYF. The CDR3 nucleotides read TGTGCCAGCAGGGACAGGGTAGGCTACGAGCAGTACTTC.

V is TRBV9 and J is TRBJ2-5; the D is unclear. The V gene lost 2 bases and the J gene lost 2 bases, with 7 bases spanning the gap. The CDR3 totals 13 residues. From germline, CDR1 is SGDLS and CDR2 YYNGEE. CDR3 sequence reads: CASSVGVQETQYF. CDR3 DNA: TGTGCCAGCAGCGTCGGTGTTCAAGAGACCCAGTACTTC.

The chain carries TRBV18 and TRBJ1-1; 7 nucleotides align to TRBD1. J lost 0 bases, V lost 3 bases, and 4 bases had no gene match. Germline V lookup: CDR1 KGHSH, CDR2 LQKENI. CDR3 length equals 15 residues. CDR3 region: CASSPKTGLNTEAFF. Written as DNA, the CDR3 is TGTGCCAGCTCACCCAAGACAGGGTTGAACACTGAAGCTTTCTTT.

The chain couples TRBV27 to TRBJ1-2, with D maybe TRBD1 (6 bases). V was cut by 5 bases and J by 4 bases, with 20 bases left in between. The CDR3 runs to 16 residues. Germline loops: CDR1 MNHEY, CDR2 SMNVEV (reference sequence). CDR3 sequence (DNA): TGTGCCAGCAGTCTCAAGGGGGGACCCTCTTCCTATGGCTACACCTTC. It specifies CASSLKGGPSSYGYTF.

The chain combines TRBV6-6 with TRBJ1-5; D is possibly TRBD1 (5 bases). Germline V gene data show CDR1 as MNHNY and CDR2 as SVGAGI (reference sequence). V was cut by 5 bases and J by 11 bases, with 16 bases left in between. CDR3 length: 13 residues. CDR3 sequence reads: CASSGRDFSAQHF. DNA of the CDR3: TGTGCCAGCAGTGGCAGGGACTTCTCAGCCCAGCATTTT.

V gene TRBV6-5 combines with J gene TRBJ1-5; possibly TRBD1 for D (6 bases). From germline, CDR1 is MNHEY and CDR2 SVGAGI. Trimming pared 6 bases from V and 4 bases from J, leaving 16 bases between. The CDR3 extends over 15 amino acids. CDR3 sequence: CASRVSGTNNQPQHF. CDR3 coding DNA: TGTGCCAGCAGAGTTTCCGGGACAAATAATCAGCCCCAGCATTTT.

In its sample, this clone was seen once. The CDR3, as DNA: TGTGCCAGCAGTGGAGTCAGCGGGAACACTGAAGCTTTCTTT. Residues: CASSGVSGNTEAFF. The rearrangement uses TRBV2 and TRBJ1-1; D is unclear. Germline CDR1 is SNHLY and CDR2 is FYNNEI. The CDR3 has 14 residues. V was trimmed by 4 bases and J by 1 base, leaving 10 bases between them.

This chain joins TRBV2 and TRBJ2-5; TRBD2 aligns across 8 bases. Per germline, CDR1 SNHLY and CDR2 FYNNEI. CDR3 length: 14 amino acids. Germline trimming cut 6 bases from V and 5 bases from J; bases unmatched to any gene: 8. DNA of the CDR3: TGTGCCAGCAGCCCGGGGGGGGGTAGGGAGACCCAGTACTTC. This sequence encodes CASSPGGGRETQYF.

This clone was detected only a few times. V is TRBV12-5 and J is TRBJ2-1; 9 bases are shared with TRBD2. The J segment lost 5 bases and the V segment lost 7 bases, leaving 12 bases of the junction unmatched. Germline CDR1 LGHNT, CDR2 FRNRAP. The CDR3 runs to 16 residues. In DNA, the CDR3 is TGTGCTAGTGCCCCTGGGGCGGGGGGGGCAAACAATGAGCAGTTCTTC. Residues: CASAPGAGGANNEQFF.

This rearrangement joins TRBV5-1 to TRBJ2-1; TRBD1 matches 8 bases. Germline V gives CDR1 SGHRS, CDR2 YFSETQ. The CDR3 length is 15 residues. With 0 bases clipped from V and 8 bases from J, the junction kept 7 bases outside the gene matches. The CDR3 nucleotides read TGCGCCAGCAGCTTGGATGGGACAGGTTCCGATGAGCAGTTCTTC. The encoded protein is CASSLDGTGSDEQFF. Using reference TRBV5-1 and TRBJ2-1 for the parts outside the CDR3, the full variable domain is KAGVTQTPRYLIKTRGQQVTLSCSPISGHRSVSWYQQTPGQGLQFLFEYFSETQRNKGNFPGRFSGRQFSNSRSEMNVSTLELGDSALYLCASSLDGTGSDEQFFGPGTRLTVL.

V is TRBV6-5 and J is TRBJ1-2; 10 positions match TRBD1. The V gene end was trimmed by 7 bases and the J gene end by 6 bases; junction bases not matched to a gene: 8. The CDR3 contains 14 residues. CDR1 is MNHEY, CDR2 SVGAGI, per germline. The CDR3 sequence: CASTGRDRGNGYTF. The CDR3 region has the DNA TGTGCCAGCACTGGGAGGGACAGGGGTAATGGCTACACCTTC.

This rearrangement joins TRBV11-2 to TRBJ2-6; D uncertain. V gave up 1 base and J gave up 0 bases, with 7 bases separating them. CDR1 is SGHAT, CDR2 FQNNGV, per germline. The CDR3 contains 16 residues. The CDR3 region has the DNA TGTGCCAGCAGCTTAGTGGTAGTCTCTGGGGCCAACGTCCTGACTTTC. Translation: CASSLVVVSGANVLTF.

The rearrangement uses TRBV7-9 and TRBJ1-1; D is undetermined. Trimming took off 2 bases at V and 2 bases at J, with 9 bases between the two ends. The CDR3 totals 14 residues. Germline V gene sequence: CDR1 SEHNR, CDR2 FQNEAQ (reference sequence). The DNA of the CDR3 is TGTGCCAGCAGCTTATACGGGTTAAACACTGAAGCTTTCTTT. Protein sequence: CASSLYGLNTEAFF.

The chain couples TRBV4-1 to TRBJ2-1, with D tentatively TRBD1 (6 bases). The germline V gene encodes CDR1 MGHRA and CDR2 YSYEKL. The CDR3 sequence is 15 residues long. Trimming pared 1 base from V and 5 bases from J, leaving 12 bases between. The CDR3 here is CASSQVGQGNNEQFF. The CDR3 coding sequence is TGCGCCAGCAGCCAAGTGGGGCAGGGGAACAATGAGCAGTTCTTC.

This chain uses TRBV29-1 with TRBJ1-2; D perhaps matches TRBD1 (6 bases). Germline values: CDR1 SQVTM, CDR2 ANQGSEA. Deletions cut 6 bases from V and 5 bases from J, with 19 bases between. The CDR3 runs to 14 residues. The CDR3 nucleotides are TGCAGCGTAGACCCGGCAGGGGTTAGGTATGGCTACACCTTC. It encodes CSVDPAGVRYGYTF.

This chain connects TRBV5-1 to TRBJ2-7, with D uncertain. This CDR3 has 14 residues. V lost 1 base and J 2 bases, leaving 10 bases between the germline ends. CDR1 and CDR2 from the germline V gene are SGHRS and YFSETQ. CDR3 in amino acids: CASSLLPLAYEQYF. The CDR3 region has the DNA TGCGCCAGCAGCTTGTTGCCGCTAGCCTACGAGCAGTACTTC.

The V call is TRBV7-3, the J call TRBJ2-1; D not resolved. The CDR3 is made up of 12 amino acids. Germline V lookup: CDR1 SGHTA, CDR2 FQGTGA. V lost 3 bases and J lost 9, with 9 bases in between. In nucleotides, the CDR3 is TGTGCCAGCAGCTTCGGAATCGGTGAGCAGTTCTTC. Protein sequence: CASSFGIGEQFF.

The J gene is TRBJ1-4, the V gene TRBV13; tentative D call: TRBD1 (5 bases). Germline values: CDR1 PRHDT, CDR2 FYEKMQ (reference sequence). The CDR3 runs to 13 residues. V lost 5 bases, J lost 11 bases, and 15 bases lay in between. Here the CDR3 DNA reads TGTGCCAGCAGCCTCCGGGGCGCGGAGAAACTGTTTTTT. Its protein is CASSLRGAEKLFF.

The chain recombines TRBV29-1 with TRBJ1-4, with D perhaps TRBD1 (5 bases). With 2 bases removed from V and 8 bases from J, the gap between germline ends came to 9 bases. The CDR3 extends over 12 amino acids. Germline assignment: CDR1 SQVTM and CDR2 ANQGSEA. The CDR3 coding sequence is TGCAGCGTTGAACAGGGCTCAGAAAAACTGTTTTTT. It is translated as CSVEQGSEKLFF.

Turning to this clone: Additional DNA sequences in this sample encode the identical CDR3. CDR3 residues: CASLDQVGLVNEKLFF. CDR3 DNA sequence: TGTGCCAGCCTAGACCAAGTGGGACTGGTTAATGAAAAACTGTTTTTT. J is TRBJ1-4 and V is TRBV18; TRBD1 might be the D (5 bases). Between the trimmed V and J ends, which lost 8 bases and 4 bases, there was a span of 20 bases. The CDR3 totals 16 residues. Germline CDR1 is KGHSH and CDR2 is LQKENI.

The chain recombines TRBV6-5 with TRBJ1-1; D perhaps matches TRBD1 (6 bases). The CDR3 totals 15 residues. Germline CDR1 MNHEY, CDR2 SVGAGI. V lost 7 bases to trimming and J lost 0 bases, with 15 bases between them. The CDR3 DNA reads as TGTGCCAGCACCCGGGGGCGGCGGATGAACACTGAAGCTTTCTTT. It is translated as CASTRGRRMNTEAFF.

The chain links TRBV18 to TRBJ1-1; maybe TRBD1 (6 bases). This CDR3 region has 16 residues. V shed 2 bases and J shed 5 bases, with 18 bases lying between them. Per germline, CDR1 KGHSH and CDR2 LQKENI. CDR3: CASSPGGAHRNTEAFF. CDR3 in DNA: TGTGCCAGCTCACCAGGGGGGGCGCATAGAAATACTGAAGCTTTCTTT.

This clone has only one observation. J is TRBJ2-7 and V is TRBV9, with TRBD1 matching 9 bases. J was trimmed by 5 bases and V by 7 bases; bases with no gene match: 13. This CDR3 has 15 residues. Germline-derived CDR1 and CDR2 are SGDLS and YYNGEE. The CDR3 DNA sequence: TGTGCCAGCGGAGGGGTGACAGGGGGTAGGGACGAGCAGTACTTC. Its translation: CASGGVTGGRDEQYF.

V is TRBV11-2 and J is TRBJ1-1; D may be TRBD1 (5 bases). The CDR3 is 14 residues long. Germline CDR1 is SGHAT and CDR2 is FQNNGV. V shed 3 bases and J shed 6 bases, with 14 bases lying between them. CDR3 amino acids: CASSFAGFGAEAFF. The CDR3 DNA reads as TGTGCCAGCAGCTTCGCAGGGTTTGGCGCTGAAGCTTTCTTT.

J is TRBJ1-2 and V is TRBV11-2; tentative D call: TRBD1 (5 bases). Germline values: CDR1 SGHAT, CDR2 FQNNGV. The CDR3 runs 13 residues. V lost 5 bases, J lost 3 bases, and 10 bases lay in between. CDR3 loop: CASSPGLYYGYTF. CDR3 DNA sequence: TGTGCCAGCAGCCCGGGACTGTACTATGGCTACACCTTC.

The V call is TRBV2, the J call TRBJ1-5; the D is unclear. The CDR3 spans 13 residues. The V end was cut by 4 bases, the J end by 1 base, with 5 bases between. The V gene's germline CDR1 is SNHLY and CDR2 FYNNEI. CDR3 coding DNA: TGTGCCAGCAGTGTGCTCAGCAATCAGCCCCAGCATTTT. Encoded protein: CASSVLSNQPQHF.

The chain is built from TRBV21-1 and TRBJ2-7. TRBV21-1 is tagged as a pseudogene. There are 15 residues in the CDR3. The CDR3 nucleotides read TGTGCCAGCAGCCCTCGGACGGGGCACATCTACGAGCAGTACTTC. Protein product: CASSPRTGHIYEQYF.

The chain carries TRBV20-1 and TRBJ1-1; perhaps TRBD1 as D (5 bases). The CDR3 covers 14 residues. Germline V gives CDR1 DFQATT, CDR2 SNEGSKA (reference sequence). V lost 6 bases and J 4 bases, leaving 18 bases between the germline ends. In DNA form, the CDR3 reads TGCAGTGCCAGTGGCCTGGGAGGGGTCACTGAAGCTTTCTTT. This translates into CSASGLGGVTEAFF.

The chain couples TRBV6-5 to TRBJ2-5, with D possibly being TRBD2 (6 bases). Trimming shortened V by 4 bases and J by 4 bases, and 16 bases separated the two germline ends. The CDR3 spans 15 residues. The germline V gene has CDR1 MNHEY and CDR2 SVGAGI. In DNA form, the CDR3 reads TGTGCCAGCAGTTCAATGGGCGCCGGGGGAGAGACCCAGTACTTC. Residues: CASSSMGAGGETQYF.

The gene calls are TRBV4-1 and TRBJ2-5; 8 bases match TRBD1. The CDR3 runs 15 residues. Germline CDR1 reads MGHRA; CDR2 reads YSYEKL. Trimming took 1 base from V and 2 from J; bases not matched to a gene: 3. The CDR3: CASSQVGTGQETQYF. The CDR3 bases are TGCGCCAGCAGCCAAGTAGGGACAGGACAAGAGACCCAGTACTTC.